Each of the 11 T cell receptor beta chains below was sequenced from the same sample in a study of blood T cell repertoires in COVID-19. This table comes from immunoSEQ multiplex PCR, and its TCRdb copy is limited to in-frame clones, with some not included. The sample contains about 310,000 clones, around 92% of which appear only once. The specimen sequenced was PBMCs or T cells enriched from blood (not recorded which). These receptors all stem from a woman younger than 45 who had recovered from COVID-19.

The gene calls are TRBV28 and TRBJ1-3, with 9 positions matching TRBD1. With V trimmed by 6 bases and J by 4 bases, 4 bases remained unmatched. Germline assignment: CDR1 MDHEN and CDR2 SYDVKM. This CDR3 comprises 14 residues. CDR3 DNA sequence: TGTGCCAGCAGGGGACAGGGCGACGGAAACACCATATATTTT. Its translation is CASRGQGDGNTIYF.

The chain joins TRBV21-1 to TRBJ1-2; the table's D gene call, TRBD1, was not cross checked with the DNA. TRBV21-1 is given as a pseudogene. This CDR3 is 13 amino acids long. The CDR3 coding sequence is TGTGCCATCGACAGGACGACCTACTATGGCTACACCTTC. Its protein is CAIDRTTYYGYTF.

The chain links TRBV21-1 to TRBJ1-2; the DNA was not used to check the table's D call, TRBD1. TRBV21-1 constitutes a pseudogene. The CDR3 loop spans 16 amino acids. This chain's CDR3 is CASMAPPGQGVLGYTF. The CDR3 DNA is TGTGCCAGCATGGCCCCCCCGGGACAGGGGGTTCTTGGCTACACCTTC.

The V call is TRBV12-5, the J call TRBJ2-1; D uncertain. Germline CDR1 LGHNT, CDR2 FRNRAP. The CDR3 has 17 residues. Trimming removed 2 bases from V and 6 bases from J, with 20 bases in between. The CDR3 sequence is CASGLNLLGSFGNEQFF. DNA for the CDR3: TGTGCTAGTGGTTTGAATCTCCTAGGAAGTTTTGGCAATGAGCAGTTCTTC. Looking up the rest from reference TRBV12-5 and TRBJ2-1 gives the full variable domain: DARVTQTPRHKVTEMGQEVTMRCQPILGHNTVFWYRQTMMQGLELLAYFRNRAPLDDSGMPKDRFSAEMPDATLATLKIQPSEPRDSAVYFCASGLNLLGSFGNEQFFGPGTRLTVL.

The chain joins TRBV5-4 to TRBJ2-1, with TRBD2 matching 8 bases. Germline values: CDR1 SGHNT, CDR2 YYREEE (reference sequence). Trimming took 1 base from V and 2 from J; bases not matched to a gene: 5. The CDR3 contains 16 residues. The CDR3 sequence is CASSLTGLEPYNEQFF. CDR3 nucleotide sequence: TGTGCCAGCAGCTTGACGGGACTAGAACCCTACAATGAGCAGTTCTTC. The full variable domain, completed using reference TRBV5-4 and TRBJ2-1, is ETGVTQSPTHLIKTRGQQVTLRCSSQSGHNTVSWYQQALGQGPQFIFQYYREEENGRGNFPPRFSGLQFPNYSSELNVNALELDDSALYLCASSLTGLEPYNEQFFGPGTRLTVL.

The chain has TRBV18 and TRBJ1-1; perhaps TRBD1 as D (6 bases). V lost 2 bases, J lost 3 bases, and 10 bases lay in between. The length of the CDR3 is 14 residues. The V gene's germline CDR1 is KGHSH and CDR2 LQKENI. The CDR3 region is CASSPGGADTEAFF. The DNA for the CDR3 is TGTGCCAGCTCACCAGGGGGCGCGGACACTGAAGCTTTCTTT.

CDR3 region: CATSRVEPGLAENNEQFF. CDR3 nucleotides: TGTGCCACCAGCAGAGTTGAGCCCGGACTAGCGGAAAACAATGAGCAGTTCTTC. J is TRBJ2-1 and V is TRBV15; 10 bases map to TRBD2. The V gene's germline CDR1 is LNHNV and CDR2 YYDKDF (reference sequence). The CDR3 runs 18 residues. V gave up 1 base and J gave up 5 bases; unmatched junction bases: 11.

The chain combines TRBV11-2 with TRBJ1-6, with a tentative D call TRBD1 (6 bases). Germline V gives CDR1 SGHAT, CDR2 FQNNGV. CDR3 length: 14 amino acids. Between the trimmed V and J ends, which lost 5 bases and 7 bases, there was a span of 12 bases. DNA for the CDR3: TGTGCCAGCAGCAGGGGGGGGGTAAATTCACCCCTCCACTTT. Its translation is CASSRGGVNSPLHF. The full variable domain, completed using reference TRBV11-2 and TRBJ1-6, is EAGVAQSPRYKIIEKRQSVAFWCNPISGHATLYWYQQILGQGPKLLIQFQNNGVVDDSQLPKDRFSAERLKGVDSTLKIQPAKLEDSAVYLCASSRGGVNSPLHFGNGTRLTVT.

The rearrangement joins TRBV5-1 to TRBJ2-7, with a possible D match to TRBD1 (5 bases). The V end lost 1 base, the J end lost 5 bases, and 16 bases lay between the germline ends. The CDR3 has 15 residues. CDR1 is SGHRS, CDR2 YFSETQ, per germline. The CDR3 spells CASSLFRVREDEQYF. The DNA for the CDR3 is TGCGCCAGCAGCTTGTTCAGGGTAAGAGAAGACGAGCAGTACTTC.

The rearrangement joins TRBV28 to TRBJ1-1; 8 bases are a match to TRBD1. The V gene end was trimmed by 8 bases and the J gene end by 2 bases; junction bases not matched to a gene: 7. In germline, CDR1 is MDHEN, CDR2 SYDVKM. The CDR3 consists of 14 residues. CDR3 sequence: CASELGQGNTEAFF. The CDR3 DNA reads TGTGCCAGCGAACTCGGACAGGGAAACACTGAAGCTTTCTTT.

V usage is TRBV5-1 and J usage is TRBJ1-1, with 8 bases identical to TRBD1. This CDR3 has 14 amino acids. With V trimmed by 3 bases and J by 0 bases, 1 base remained unmatched. Germline V CDR1 and CDR2: SGHRS, YFSETQ. CDR3 coding DNA: TGCGCCAGCAGCTCGGACAGGGTGAACACTGAAGCTTTCTTT. Translation gives CASSSDRVNTEAFF. Variable domain in full (rest from reference TRBV5-1 and TRBJ1-1): KAGVTQTPRYLIKTRGQQVTLSCSPISGHRSVSWYQQTPGQGLQFLFEYFSETQRNKGNFPGRFSGRQFSNSRSEMNVSTLELGDSALYLCASSSDRVNTEAFFGQGTRLTVV.